Here is one TCR beta chain with its context. Its antigen is unknown. Using immunoSEQ multiplex PCR, the repertoire was profiled, and TCRdb retains in-frame clones only, with some absent. The sample includes approximately 300,000 clones, 70% to 90% of them seen just once. The CDR3 runs to 17 residues. From germline, CDR1 is SNHLY and CDR2 FYNNEI. The V segment lost 6 bases and the J segment 5 bases; nucleotides outside the gene matches: 10. These data come from a study of Ad26.COV2.S vaccination and SARS-CoV-2 variants. In the study overall: Administration of Ad26.COV2.S was intramuscular, either once or twice 56 days apart. Overall study results and limits: Following vaccination, spike-specific CD8+ and CD4+ T cell responses reportedly exhibited substantial breadth. An underestimation of total T cell responses may have resulted from the TCR breadth and depth analyses.

The treatment denotes: some 19 received Ad26.COV2.S at low or high dose, single or two shots; 5 received placebo; per-sample allocation not given. Specimens were obtained on day 63 following the first vaccine or placebo injection. The donor's status was that of an adult aged 18-55 years in Boston. The sequence was obtained from a person between 18 and 65 years old who received the Ad26.COV2.S COVID-19 vaccine or a placebo. The J gene is TRBJ2-3, the V gene TRBV2, with 14 bases lining up with TRBD2. Sequenced material: peripheral blood, taken in a trial of Ad26.COV2.S vaccine versus placebo. The DNA for the CDR3 is TGTGCCAGCAGCCGTCGACTAGCGGGGGGGCCCGGAGATACGCAGTATTTT. Its protein product is CASSRRLAGGPGDTQYF.